This T cell receptor (beta chain) stems from a study of response to subunit inactivated influenza vaccine. Study observations and caveats: There was a suggestion from the authors that each seasonal influenza vaccination recruits few new T cells.

TCRdb itself ran the RT-PCR reads through MiXCR, one entry per CDR3 protein. The sample lists about 180,000 distinct CDR3 sequences, about 9% occurring once. The CDR3 covers 14 residues. V lost 5 bases, J lost 1 base, and 3 bases stayed unmatched. Germline V CDR1 and CDR2: SGHTA, FQGNSA. This clonotype has ten or more counts. Its antigen is still unknown. The TCR comes from a man over 45 who received an inactivated influenza vaccine. The genes are TRBV7-2 and TRBJ2-7, with 9 bases fitting TRBD1. The sequencing used non-naive T cells sorted from PBMCs, collected on the day of vaccination. The chain's CDR3 is CASSDGTGSYEQYF. CDR3 bases: TGTGCCAGCAGCGACGGGACAGGGTCCTACGAGCAGTACTTC.